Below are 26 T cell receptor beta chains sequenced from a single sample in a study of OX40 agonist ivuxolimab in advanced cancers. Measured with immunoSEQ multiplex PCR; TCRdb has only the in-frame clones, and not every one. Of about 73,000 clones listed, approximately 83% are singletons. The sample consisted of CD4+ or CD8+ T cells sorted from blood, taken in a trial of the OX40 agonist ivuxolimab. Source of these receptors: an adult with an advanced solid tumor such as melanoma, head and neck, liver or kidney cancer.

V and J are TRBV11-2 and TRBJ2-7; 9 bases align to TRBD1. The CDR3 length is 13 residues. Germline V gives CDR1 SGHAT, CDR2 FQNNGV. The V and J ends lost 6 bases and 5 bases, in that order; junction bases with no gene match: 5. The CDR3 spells CASSLGQGDEQYF. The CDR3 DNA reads TGTGCCAGCAGTCTGGGACAGGGCGACGAGCAGTACTTC.

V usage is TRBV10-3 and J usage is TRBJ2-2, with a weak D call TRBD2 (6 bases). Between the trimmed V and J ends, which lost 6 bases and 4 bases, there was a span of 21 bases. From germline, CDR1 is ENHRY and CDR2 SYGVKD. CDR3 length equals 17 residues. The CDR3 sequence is CAISSGEGSMVTGELFF. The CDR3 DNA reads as TGTGCCATCAGCTCGGGGGAAGGGAGTATGGTCACCGGGGAGCTGTTTTTT.

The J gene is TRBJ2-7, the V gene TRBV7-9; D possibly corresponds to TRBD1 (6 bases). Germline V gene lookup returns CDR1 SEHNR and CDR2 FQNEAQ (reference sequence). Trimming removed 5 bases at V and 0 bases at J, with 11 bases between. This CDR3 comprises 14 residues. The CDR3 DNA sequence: TGTGCCAGCAGCAATCAACAGGGCTCCTACGAGCAGTACTTC. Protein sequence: CASSNQQGSYEQYF.

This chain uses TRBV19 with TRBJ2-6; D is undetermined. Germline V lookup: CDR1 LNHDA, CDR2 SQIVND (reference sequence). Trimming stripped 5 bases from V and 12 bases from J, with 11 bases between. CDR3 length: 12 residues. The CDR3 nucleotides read TGTGCCAGTAGTGTCCATTTGTTCGTCCTGACTTTC. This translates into CASSVHLFVLTF.

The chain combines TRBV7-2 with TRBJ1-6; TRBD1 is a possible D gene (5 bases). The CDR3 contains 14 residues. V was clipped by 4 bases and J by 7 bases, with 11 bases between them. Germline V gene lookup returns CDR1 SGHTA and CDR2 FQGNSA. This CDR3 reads CASSSRVENSPLHF. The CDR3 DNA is TGTGCCAGCAGCTCCAGGGTTGAAAATTCACCCCTCCACTTT.

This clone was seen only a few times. CDR3 residues: CAWSVPRFRNTEAFF. The CDR3 bases are TGTGCCTGGAGTGTACCAAGGTTTCGAAACACTGAAGCTTTCTTT. V gene TRBV30 combines with J gene TRBJ1-1; D unresolved. This CDR3 comprises 15 residues. Trimming stripped 0 bases from V and 2 bases from J, with 13 bases between. CDR1 GTSNPN and CDR2 SVGIG come from the germline V gene (reference sequence).

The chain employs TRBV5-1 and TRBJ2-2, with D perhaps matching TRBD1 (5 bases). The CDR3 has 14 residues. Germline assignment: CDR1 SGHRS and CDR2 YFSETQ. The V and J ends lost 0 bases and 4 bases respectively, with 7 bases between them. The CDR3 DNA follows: TGCGCCAGCAGCTTGGGACAGACCACCGGGGAGCTGTTTTTT. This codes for CASSLGQTTGELFF.

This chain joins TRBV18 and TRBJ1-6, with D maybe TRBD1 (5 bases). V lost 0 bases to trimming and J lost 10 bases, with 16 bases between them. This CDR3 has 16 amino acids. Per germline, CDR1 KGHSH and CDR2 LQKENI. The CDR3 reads CASSPPGTLFSSPLHF. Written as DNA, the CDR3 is TGTGCCAGCTCACCACCCGGGACGCTATTTTCGTCACCCCTCCACTTT.

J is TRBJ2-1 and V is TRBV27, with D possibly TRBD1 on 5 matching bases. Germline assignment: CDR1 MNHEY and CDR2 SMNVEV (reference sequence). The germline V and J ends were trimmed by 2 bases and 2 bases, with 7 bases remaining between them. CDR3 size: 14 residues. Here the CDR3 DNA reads TGTGCCAGCAGTTTAGGGGCACCCTACAATGAGCAGTTCTTC. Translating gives CASSLGAPYNEQFF.

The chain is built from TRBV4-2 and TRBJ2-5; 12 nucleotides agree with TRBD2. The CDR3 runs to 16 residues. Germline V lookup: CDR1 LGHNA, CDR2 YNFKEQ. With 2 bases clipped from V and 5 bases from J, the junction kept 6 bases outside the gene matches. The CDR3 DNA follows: TGTGCCAGCAGCCAAACGACTAGCGGGGGAGCCGAGACCCAGTACTTC. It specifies CASSQTTSGGAETQYF.

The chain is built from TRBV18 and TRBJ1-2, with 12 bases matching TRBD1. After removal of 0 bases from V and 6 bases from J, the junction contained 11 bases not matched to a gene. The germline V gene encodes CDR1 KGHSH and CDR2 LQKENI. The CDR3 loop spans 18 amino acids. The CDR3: CASSPPVGQGAQRDGYTF. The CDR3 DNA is TGTGCCAGCTCACCACCGGTGGGACAGGGGGCGCAAAGGGATGGCTACACCTTC.

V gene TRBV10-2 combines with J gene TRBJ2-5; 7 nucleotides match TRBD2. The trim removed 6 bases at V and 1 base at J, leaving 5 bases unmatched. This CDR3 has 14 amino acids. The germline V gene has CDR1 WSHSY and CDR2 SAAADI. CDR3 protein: CASRGGLPQETQYF. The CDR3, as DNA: TGCGCCAGCAGGGGGGGACTACCCCAAGAGACCCAGTACTTC.

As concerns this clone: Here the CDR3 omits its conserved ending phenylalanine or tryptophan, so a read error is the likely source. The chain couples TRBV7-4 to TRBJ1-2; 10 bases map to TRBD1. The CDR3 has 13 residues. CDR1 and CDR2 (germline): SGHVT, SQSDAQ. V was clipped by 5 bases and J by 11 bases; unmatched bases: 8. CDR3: CASSPDRGMVYTL. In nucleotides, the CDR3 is TGTGCCAGCAGCCCGGACAGGGGGATGGTATACACCCTC.

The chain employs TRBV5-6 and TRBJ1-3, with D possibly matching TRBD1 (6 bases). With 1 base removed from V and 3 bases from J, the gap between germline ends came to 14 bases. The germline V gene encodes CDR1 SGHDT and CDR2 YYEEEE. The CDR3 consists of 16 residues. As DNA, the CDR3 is TGTGCCAGCAGCTTGACAGGGATTAACGATGGAAACACCATATATTTT. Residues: CASSLTGINDGNTIYF.

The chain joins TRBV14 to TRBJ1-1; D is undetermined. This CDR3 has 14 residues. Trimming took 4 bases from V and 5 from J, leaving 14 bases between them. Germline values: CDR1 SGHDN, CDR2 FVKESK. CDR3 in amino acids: CASSLPQPGTEAFF. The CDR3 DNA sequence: TGTGCCAGCAGCCTTCCCCAGCCCGGGACTGAAGCTTTCTTT.

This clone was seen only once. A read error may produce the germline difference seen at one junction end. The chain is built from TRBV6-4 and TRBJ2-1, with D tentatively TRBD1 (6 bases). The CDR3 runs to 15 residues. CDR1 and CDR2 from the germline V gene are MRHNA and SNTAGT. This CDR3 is CASLIRTASYSEQFF. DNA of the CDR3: TGTGCCAGCCTAATCCGGACAGCCTCGTACAGTGAGCAGTTCTTC.

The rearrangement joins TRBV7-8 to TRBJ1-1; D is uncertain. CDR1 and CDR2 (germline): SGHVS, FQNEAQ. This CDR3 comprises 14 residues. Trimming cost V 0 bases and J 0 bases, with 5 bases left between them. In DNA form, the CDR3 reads TGTGCCAGCAGCTTAGCCGGGATGAACACTGAAGCTTTCTTT. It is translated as CASSLAGMNTEAFF.

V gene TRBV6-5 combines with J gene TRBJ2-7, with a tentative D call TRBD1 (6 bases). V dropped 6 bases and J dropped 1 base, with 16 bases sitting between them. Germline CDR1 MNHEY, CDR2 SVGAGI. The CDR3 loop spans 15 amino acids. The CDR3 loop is CASSQTGGSSYEQYF. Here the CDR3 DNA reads TGTGCCAGCAGCCAGACAGGCGGAAGTTCCTACGAGCAGTACTTC.

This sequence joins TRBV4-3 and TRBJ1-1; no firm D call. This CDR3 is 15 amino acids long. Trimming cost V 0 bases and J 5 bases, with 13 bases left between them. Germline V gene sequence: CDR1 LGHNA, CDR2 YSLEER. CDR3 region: CASSQENTGGTEAFF. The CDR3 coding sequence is TGCGCCAGCAGCCAAGAGAACACGGGAGGGACTGAAGCTTTCTTT.

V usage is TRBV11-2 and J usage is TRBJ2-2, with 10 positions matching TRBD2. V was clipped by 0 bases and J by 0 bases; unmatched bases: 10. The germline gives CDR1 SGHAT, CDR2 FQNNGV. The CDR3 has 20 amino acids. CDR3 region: CASSLDTRVAGGPNTGELFF. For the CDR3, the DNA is TGTGCCAGCAGCTTAGACACTAGAGTAGCGGGGGGACCGAACACCGGGGAGCTGTTTTTT.

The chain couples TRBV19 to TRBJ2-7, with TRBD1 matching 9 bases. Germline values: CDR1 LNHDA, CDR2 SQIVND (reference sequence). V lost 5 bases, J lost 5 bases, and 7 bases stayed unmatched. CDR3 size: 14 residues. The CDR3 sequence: CASSAGTGTNEQYF. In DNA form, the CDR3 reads TGTGCCAGTAGTGCCGGGACAGGGACCAACGAGCAGTACTTC. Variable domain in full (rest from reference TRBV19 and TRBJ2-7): DGGITQSPKYLFRKEGQNVTLSCEQNLNHDAMYWYRQDPGQGLRLIYYSQIVNDFQKGDIAEGYSVSREKKESFPLTVTSAQKNPTAFYLCASSAGTGTNEQYFGPGTRLTVT.

The CDR3 loop is CAWSVHRTGFNYGYTF. The CDR3 DNA follows: TGTGCCTGGAGTGTACATAGGACAGGGTTTAACTATGGCTACACCTTC. The rearrangement joins TRBV30 to TRBJ1-2, with 8 bases lining up with TRBD1. This CDR3 comprises 16 residues. Unmatched junction bases numbered 7, after V lost 0 bases and J lost 1 base. From germline, CDR1 is GTSNPN and CDR2 SVGIG (reference sequence).

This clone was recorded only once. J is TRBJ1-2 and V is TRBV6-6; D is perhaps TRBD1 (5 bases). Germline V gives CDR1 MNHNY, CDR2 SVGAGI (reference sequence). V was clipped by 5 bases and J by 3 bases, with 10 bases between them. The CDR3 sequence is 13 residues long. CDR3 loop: CASSPGGDYGYTF. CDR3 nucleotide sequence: TGTGCCAGCAGTCCAGGAGGGGACTATGGCTACACCTTC.

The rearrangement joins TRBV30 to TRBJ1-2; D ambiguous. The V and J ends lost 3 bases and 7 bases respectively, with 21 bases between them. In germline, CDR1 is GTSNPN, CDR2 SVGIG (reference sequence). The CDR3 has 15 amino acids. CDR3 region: CAWSSPGGGGPGYTF. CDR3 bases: TGTGCCTGGAGCTCCCCAGGCGGTGGAGGTCCTGGCTACACCTTC.

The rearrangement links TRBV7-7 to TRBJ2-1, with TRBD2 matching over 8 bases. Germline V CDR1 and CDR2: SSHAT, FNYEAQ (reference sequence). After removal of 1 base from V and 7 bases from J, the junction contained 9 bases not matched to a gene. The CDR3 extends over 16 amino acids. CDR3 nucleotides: TGTGCCAGCAGCTTAGATGGTAGCGGGGCTTTAAATGAGCAGTTCTTC. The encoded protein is CASSLDGSGALNEQFF.

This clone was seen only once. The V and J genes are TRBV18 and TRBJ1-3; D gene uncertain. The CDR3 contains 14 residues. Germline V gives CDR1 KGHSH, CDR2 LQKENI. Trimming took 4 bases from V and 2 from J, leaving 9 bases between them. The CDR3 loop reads CASSQGSTGNTIYF. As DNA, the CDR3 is TGTGCCAGCTCACAAGGGAGCACTGGAAACACCATATATTTT.